This T cell receptor (beta chain) was recovered during a study of OX40 agonist ivuxolimab in advanced cancers. Background on the whole study: The costimulatory receptor OX40 (CD134) was targeted by ivuxolimab, a fully human IgG2 agonistic monoclonal antibody. Prior anti-PD-1, anti-PD-L1 or anti-CTLA-4 therapy was permitted, and 30% to 50% of dose-escalation patients had received checkpoint inhibitors. Partial responses occurred in three dose-escalation patients: two with cutaneous melanoma and one with hepatocellular carcinoma. Peripheral TCRbeta sequencing was intended to test whether TCR sequence diversity was altered and clonal T-cell expansion was caused by ivuxolimab. Among the roughly 54 dose-escalation patients, some 20 had hepatocellular carcinoma, roughly 15 melanoma, 9 renal cell carcinoma and 9 head and neck cancer. The paper covers the monotherapy dose-escalation part of the phase I ivuxolimab trial, which included N of about 50 patients. A male proportion of around 81% and a mean age of about 60 years, ranging from about 20 to 85, were recorded for the dose-escalation cohort. Intravenous ivuxolimab was administered to patients every 2 weeks at six dose levels: 0.01, 0.1, 0.3, 1.5, 3 and 10 mg/kg.

The study at large found these results: On average, CD8+ T cells showed more expanded clones than CD4+ T cells after ivuxolimab. Partial responders in the 0.1-3.0 mg/kg groups had among the lowest normalized peripheral clonal expansion, especially among CD8+ T cells. Antigen specificity was not determined for the clonally expanded peripheral T cells. Low levels of normalized T-cell clonal expansion were also seen in some patients who did not respond. At doses from 0.1 to 3.0 mg/kg, clonal expansion was seen in both CD4+ and CD8+ blood T cells between baseline and week 6.

As concerns this clone: No cognate antigen has been identified for it. Nothing much larger sits one base from this clone, and base qualities are not available.

CDR1 WNHNN and CDR2 SYGVQD were looked up in the germline V gene (reference sequence). The CDR3 holds 16 amino acids from the cysteine to the phenylalanine. The only DNA kept is the CDR3, 48 bases in frame from the first base. Ends trimmed: V by 2 bases, J by 6 bases; bases unmatched to a gene: 7. For sequencing of the TCRbeta CDR3 region, genomic DNA was extracted from the sorted cells. The immunoSEQ Assay was used for sequencing of TCRbeta CDR3 regions. The source is immuneACCESS, and TCRdb retained only in-frame sequences with V and J called. Part of the clones is not carried over; for the studies checked, unresolved V genes explain less than half of this, and the remainder is unexplained. This sample gives roughly 120,000 clones in total; around 92% of them show up just once. The ten biggest clones cover about 0.81% of the sample. Patients with autoimmune disease history or receiving systemic immunosuppression were excluded from the trial. In every dose cohort, peripheral blood was drawn for TCR sequencing at baseline, cycle 4 day 1, and cycle 7 day 1. Samples were obtained from an open-label, multicenter, first-in-human phase I dose-escalation trial of ivuxolimab. Adults with locally advanced or metastatic melanoma, renal cell carcinoma, hepatocellular carcinoma or head and neck squamous cell carcinoma were enrolled in the trial. CD4+ and CD8+ T cells were sorted separately from peripheral blood before TCR sequencing.

Source: CD4+ or CD8+ T cells sorted from blood, taken in a trial of the OX40 agonist ivuxolimab. The receptor was isolated from an adult with an advanced solid tumor such as melanoma, head and neck, liver or kidney cancer. The receptor chain draws on TRBV10-1 and TRBJ1-1; 12 junctional bases match TRBD1. The CDR3: CASSEGTGGPHAEAFF. The nucleotides are TGCGCCAGCAGTGAGGGGACAGGGGGCCCACACGCTGAAGCTTTCTTT.